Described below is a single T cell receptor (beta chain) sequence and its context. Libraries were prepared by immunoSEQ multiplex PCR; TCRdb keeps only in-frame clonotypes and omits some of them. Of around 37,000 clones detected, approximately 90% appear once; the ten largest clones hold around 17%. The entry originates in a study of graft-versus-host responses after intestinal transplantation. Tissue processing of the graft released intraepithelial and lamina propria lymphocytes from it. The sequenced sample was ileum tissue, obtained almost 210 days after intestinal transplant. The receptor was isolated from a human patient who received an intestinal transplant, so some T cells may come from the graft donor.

CDR3 loop: CASTRGGGTDTQYF. For the CDR3, the DNA is TGTGCCAGCACCCGGGGGGGCGGCACAGATACGCAGTATTTT. The V and J genes are TRBV7-6 and TRBJ2-3; 8 positions match TRBD2. The germline V gene encodes CDR1 SGHVS and CDR2 FNYEAQ. V trimming: 7 bases; J trimming: 1 base; junction bases outside the gene matches: 4. This CDR3 spans 14 amino acids.